These 27 T cell receptor beta chains share one sample of origin, sequenced in a study of CD8 T cells in ankylosing spondylitis. TCRdb redid the calling of the 5' RACE reads with MiXCR, one entry per CDR3 protein. The table records hundreds of thousands of distinct CDR3 sequences, 20% to 25% of them present only once. Sequenced material: blood, either unsorted or a sorted T cell fraction (not recorded which). The source is a male donor with ankylosing spondylitis or in good health (not recorded which).

In this sample, this clonotype turned up a few times. The rearrangement links TRBV2 to TRBJ2-1; 7 bases align to TRBD2. From germline, CDR1 is SNHLY and CDR2 FYNNEI. J gave up 9 bases and V 0 bases, and 8 bases lay outside the gene matches. The CDR3 contains 15 residues. The CDR3 here is CASSEAGLGRPEQFF. The DNA of the CDR3 is TGTGCCAGCAGTGAAGCCGGACTAGGCAGGCCTGAGCAGTTCTTC.

CDR3 coding DNA: TGTGCCAGCATATCTCGTGGGGATACGCAGTATTTT. Translation: CASISRGDTQYF. J is TRBJ2-3 and V is TRBV5-6; D is unresolved. The CDR3 spans 12 residues. Germline V gene data show CDR1 as SGHDT and CDR2 as YYEEEE. Trimming pared 6 bases from V and 6 bases from J, leaving 11 bases between.

This rearrangement joins TRBV12-3 or TRBV12-4 to TRBJ2-5, with a possible D match to TRBD2 (7 bases). V dropped 6 bases and J dropped 4 bases, with 21 bases sitting between them. CDR3 length: 16 residues. The DNA for the CDR3 is TGTGCCAGCAGCGCCCTGGGGGCTAGCGGAGGAGAGACCCAGTACTTC. Protein sequence: CASSALGASGGETQYF.

In this sample, this clonotype turned up a few times. V and J are TRBV2 and TRBJ1-4; D ambiguous. Trimming took off 7 bases at V and 3 bases at J, with 15 bases between the two ends. The CDR3 runs 15 residues. From germline, CDR1 is SNHLY and CDR2 FYNNEI. The CDR3, as DNA: TGTGCCAGCACAGAAGGCTGGGGAGCTAATGAAAAACTGTTTTTT. As protein: CASTEGWGANEKLFF. Filled out from reference TRBV2 and TRBJ1-4, the complete variable domain reads EPEVTQTPSHQVTQMGQEVILRCVPISNHLYFYWYRQILGQKVEFLVSFYNNEISEKSEIFDDQFSVERPDGSNFTLKIRSTKLEDSAMYFCASTEGWGANEKLFFGSGTQLSVL.

This sequence joins TRBV28 and TRBJ2-5, with 10 positions matching TRBD1. The CDR3 has 15 amino acids. J was trimmed by 4 bases and V by 5 bases; bases with no gene match: 7. The germline CDR1 and CDR2 sequences are MDHEN and SYDVKM. The chain's CDR3 is CASSPRGQGIETQYF. The CDR3 nucleotides are TGTGCCAGCAGTCCTCGGGGACAGGGGATAGAGACCCAGTACTTC.

The CDR3 sequence is CASSQAPQVYEQYF. CDR3 nucleotides: TGCGCCAGCAGCCAAGCTCCACAGGTTTACGAGCAGTACTTC. The chain joins TRBV4-1 to TRBJ2-7; D possibly corresponds to TRBD1 (5 bases). V was cut by 1 base and J by 4 bases, with 11 bases left in between. The V gene's germline CDR1 is MGHRA and CDR2 YSYEKL. The CDR3 loop spans 14 amino acids.

This chain uses TRBV27 with TRBJ2-2; D unresolved. Trimming took off 6 bases at V and 0 bases at J, with 5 bases between the two ends. This CDR3 is built from 13 residues. CDR1 is MNHEY and CDR2 is SMNVEV in the germline V gene (reference sequence). CDR3 coding DNA: TGTGCCAGCAGCTGGTCGAACACCGGGGAGCTGTTTTTT. Amino acids: CASSWSNTGELFF.

V and J are TRBV12-3 or TRBV12-4 and TRBJ1-2, with a possible D match to TRBD1 (5 bases). The CDR3 is made up of 15 amino acids. Trimming took 0 bases from V and 6 from J, leaving 14 bases between them. The CDR3 sequence is CASSLARGGLNGYTF. The CDR3 DNA is TGTGCCAGCAGTTTAGCGCGCGGGGGATTAAATGGCTACACCTTC.

The genes are TRBV11-2 and TRBJ2-4; TRBD2 might be the D (5 bases). Germline V gene lookup returns CDR1 SGHAT and CDR2 FQNNGV. CDR3 length: 14 residues. The germline V and J ends were trimmed by 2 bases and 7 bases, with 12 bases remaining between them. The CDR3 nucleotides read TGTGCCAGCAGCTTAAGCCGGGCGGGTAACATTCAGTACTTC. Translating gives CASSLSRAGNIQYF.

V gene TRBV21-1 combines with J gene TRBJ2-7; TRBD1 is the table's D call and was not checked against the DNA. TRBV21-1 is labeled a pseudogene. CDR3 length equals 17 residues. The CDR3 DNA reads TGTGCCAGCAGCAAAGTAGGGGATTCACAGGGGGCGGACGAGCAGTACTTC. Translated: CASSKVGDSQGADEQYF.

The J gene is TRBJ2-3, the V gene TRBV13, with D possibly matching TRBD2 (5 bases). V shed 7 bases and J shed 2 bases, with 16 bases lying between them. CDR3 size: 15 residues. The germline V gene has CDR1 PRHDT and CDR2 FYEKMQ (reference sequence). The DNA for the CDR3 is TGTGCCAGCATCAACGACCCGGGAATCACAGATACGCAGTATTTT. This gives the protein CASINDPGITDTQYF.

The J gene is TRBJ2-1, the V gene TRBV7-3; tentatively, D is TRBD2 (7 bases). This CDR3 region has 14 residues. V was clipped by 4 bases and J by 2 bases, with 9 bases between them. Germline V lookup: CDR1 SGHTA, CDR2 FQGTGA. The CDR3 DNA reads as TGTGCCAGCAGCTGGGGGGGCCCCTACAATGAGCAGTTCTTC. Amino acid sequence: CASSWGGPYNEQFF.

This clonotype has just a few counts. This rearrangement joins TRBV12-3 or TRBV12-4 to TRBJ1-4; D is ambiguous. CDR3 size: 15 residues. The V and J ends lost 1 base and 7 bases respectively, with 13 bases between them. The CDR3 reads CASSLGPRLGEKLFF. The CDR3, as DNA: TGTGCCAGCAGTTTAGGCCCCAGACTGGGTGAAAAACTGTTTTTT.

This clonotype was seen only a few times. The chain links TRBV7-9 to TRBJ1-5, with D maybe TRBD1 (5 bases). The CDR3 runs to 15 residues. V was clipped by 1 base and J by 4 bases, with 11 bases between them. Germline CDR1 and CDR2: SEHNR and FQNEAQ (reference sequence). The CDR3 region has the DNA TGTGCCAGCAGCTTAGTGGCGGAGGGGAATCAGCCCCAGCATTTT. Its translation: CASSLVAEGNQPQHF.

J is TRBJ2-2 and V is TRBV6-1, with D perhaps given as TRBD1 or TRBD2 (5 bases each). There are 18 residues in the CDR3. V lost 5 bases to trimming and J lost 2 bases, with 21 bases between them. Germline loops: CDR1 MNHNS, CDR2 SASEGT. The CDR3 DNA reads TGTGCCAGCAGTCCCCCATGGGGTCGGGGACCCAACACCGGGGAGCTGTTTTTT. This encodes CASSPPWGRGPNTGELFF.

The J gene is TRBJ2-3, the V gene TRBV2; 9 bases fit TRBD1. The germline gives CDR1 SNHLY, CDR2 FYNNEI. The CDR3 has 16 amino acids. With 6 bases clipped from V and 4 bases from J, the junction kept 11 bases outside the gene matches. CDR3 amino acids: CASSLGQGMWADTQYF. CDR3 DNA: TGTGCCAGCAGCCTGGGACAGGGAATGTGGGCAGATACGCAGTATTTT.

This clonotype has a handful of counts. The rearrangement joins TRBV4-2 to TRBJ2-1; either TRBD1 or TRBD2 may fit D (5 bases each). The CDR3 length is 13 residues. V lost 0 bases and J 7 bases, leaving 7 bases between the germline ends. The germline gives CDR1 LGHNA, CDR2 YNFKEQ. The CDR3 DNA is TGTGCCAGCAGCCAAGAGTGGGGGAATGAGCAGTTCTTC. Protein: CASSQEWGNEQFF.

In its sample, this clonotype was seen a few times. The rearrangement links TRBV7-8 to TRBJ2-7; D may be TRBD1 (5 bases). Germline V gene lookup returns CDR1 SGHVS and CDR2 FQNEAQ. The CDR3 is 15 amino acids. Trimming shortened V by 5 bases and J by 4 bases, and 18 bases separated the two germline ends. This CDR3 is CASSHVVQGKYEQYF. DNA for the CDR3: TGTGCCAGCAGCCACGTCGTCCAGGGAAAATACGAGCAGTACTTC.

This clonotype came up a few times. J is TRBJ2-4 and V is TRBV5-6; 9 positions match TRBD2. The V gene's germline CDR1 is SGHDT and CDR2 YYEEEE. Unmatched junction bases numbered 5, after V lost 1 base and J lost 3 bases. CDR3 length: 16 amino acids. CDR3 amino acids: CASSLSAGGHKNIQYF. The DNA for the CDR3 is TGTGCCAGCAGCTTGTCGGCGGGGGGGCACAAAAACATTCAGTACTTC.

This sequence joins TRBV29-1 and TRBJ2-3; TRBD2 is a possible D gene (5 bases). The length of the CDR3 is 13 residues. Trimming cost V 4 bases and J 5 bases, with 13 bases left between them. Per germline, CDR1 SQVTM and CDR2 ANQGSEA. CDR3 loop: CSVAYGGLDTQYF. The CDR3 DNA reads TGCAGCGTTGCCTACGGAGGATTAGATACGCAGTATTTT.

The genes are TRBV20-1 and TRBJ1-6; D call uncertain. V was pared by 1 base and J by 0 bases, with 10 bases between. This CDR3 has 16 amino acids. CDR1 and CDR2 from the germline V gene are DFQATT and SNEGSKA (reference sequence). The CDR3 sequence: CSARVVGSSYNSPLHF. CDR3 nucleotide sequence: TGCAGTGCTAGAGTCGTCGGAAGCTCCTATAATTCACCCCTCCACTTT.

Here the CDR3 reads CASRGAEGRGTDTQYF. The CDR3 DNA follows: TGTGCCAGCCGGGGGGCGGAGGGGAGGGGCACAGATACGCAGTATTTT. The chain links TRBV4-2 to TRBJ2-3, with a possible D match to TRBD2 (7 bases). The CDR3 extends over 16 amino acids. Trimming took off 8 bases at V and 1 base at J, with 19 bases between the two ends. Germline loops: CDR1 LGHNA, CDR2 YNFKEQ.

This clonotype was seen more than once but under ten times. A read error may produce the germline difference seen at one junction end. The chain employs TRBV5-6 and TRBJ2-1; a weak D match, TRBD2 (6 bases). The CDR3 consists of 17 residues. CDR1 SGHDT and CDR2 YYEEEE come from the germline V gene. CDR3 sequence: CASSLAKGLRSYNEQFF. DNA of the CDR3: TGCGCCAGCAGCTTGGCAAAGGGACTTCGCTCCTACAATGAGCAGTTCTTC.

The rearrangement joins TRBV9 to TRBJ2-7; a weak D match, TRBD2 (6 bases). Germline V gene lookup returns CDR1 SGDLS and CDR2 YYNGEE. Trimming took off 0 bases at V and 2 bases at J, with 12 bases between the two ends. This CDR3 region has 15 residues. CDR3 protein: CASSVDGGYTYEQYF. The DNA of the CDR3 is TGTGCCAGCAGCGTAGACGGGGGTTACACCTACGAGCAGTACTTC.

The chain combines TRBV9 with TRBJ2-5; the match to TRBD2 covers 8 bases. From germline, CDR1 is SGDLS and CDR2 YYNGEE. The junction had 2 bases not matched to a gene; V was cut back by 0 bases and J by 1 base. This CDR3 contains 15 residues. The chain's CDR3 is CASSVGSGVQETQYF. The CDR3 nucleotides read TGTGCCAGCAGCGTAGGTAGCGGGGTCCAAGAGACCCAGTACTTC.

J is TRBJ2-5 and V is TRBV12-3 or TRBV12-4, with D possibly matching TRBD1 (5 bases). V shed 5 bases and J shed 4 bases, with 20 bases lying between them. This CDR3 has 16 residues. For the CDR3, the DNA is TGTGCCAGCAGTCCCACCGGGCCTCAGGGCGGAGAGACCCAGTACTTC. Its translation is CASSPTGPQGGETQYF.

This clonotype was recorded at least ten times. V gene TRBV12-3 or TRBV12-4 combines with J gene TRBJ2-5, with unresolved D. CDR3 length: 12 amino acids. Trimming pared 1 base from V and 5 bases from J, leaving 5 bases between. The CDR3 here is CASSLGWETQYF. The DNA for the CDR3 is TGTGCCAGCAGTTTAGGGTGGGAGACCCAGTACTTC.